Sequencing of this T cell receptor beta chain was carried out in a study of CD8+CD57+ T cells in acquired aplastic anemia. Background on the study: Across the sorted CD4+ and CD8+ cells, DNA amounts averaged about 3.1 ug.

Before being chosen for sequencing, patients had shown CD8+CD57+ cell expansion by flow cytometry. Each patient had severe acquired aplastic anemia. The ends lost 5 bases at V and 4 bases at J; junction bases unmatched: 7. Germline V gene lookup returns CDR1 SQVTM and CDR2 ANQGSEA. The CDR3 totals 14 residues. This clonotype was recorded at least ten times. Genomic DNA, the template, was used for profiling of the TCR beta VDJ and CDR3. TCRdb reanalysed the reads using MiXCR and keeps one entry per CDR3 protein. The table lists under 500,000 distinct CDR3 sequences, approximately 32% of them singletons.

This sequence was found in a human donor with aplastic anemia. The V call is TRBV29-1, the J call TRBJ2-5; 10 bases fit TRBD1. Sample: sorted CD4+, CD8+, or CD8+CD57+ T cells (not recorded which) from PBMCs. The CDR3 reads CSVQGTGAPETQYF. CDR3 DNA: TGCAGCGTTCAAGGGACAGGGGCTCCAGAGACCCAGTACTTC.